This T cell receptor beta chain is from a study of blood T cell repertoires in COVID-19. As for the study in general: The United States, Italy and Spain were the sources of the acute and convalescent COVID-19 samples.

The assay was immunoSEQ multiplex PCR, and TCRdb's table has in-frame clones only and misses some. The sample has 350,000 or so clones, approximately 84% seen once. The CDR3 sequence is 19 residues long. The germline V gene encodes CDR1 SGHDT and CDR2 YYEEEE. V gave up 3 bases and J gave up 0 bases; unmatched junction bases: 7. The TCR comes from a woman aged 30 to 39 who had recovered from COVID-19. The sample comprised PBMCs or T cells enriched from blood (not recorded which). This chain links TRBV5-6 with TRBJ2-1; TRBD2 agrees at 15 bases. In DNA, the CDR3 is TGTGCCAGCAGCTGGACCGGACTAGCGGGGGGGATCTCCTACAATGAGCAGTTCTTC. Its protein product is CASSWTGLAGGISYNEQFF.